Below are 20 T cell receptor beta chains sequenced from a single sample in a study of T cells in Graves' hyperthyroidism and ophthalmopathy. The TCR beta CDR3 regions underwent amplification using RNA transcripts as the source. The HTBI set primed first-round TCR CDR3 RT-PCR. TCRdb reanalysed the multiplex PCR reads using MiXCR and keeps one entry per CDR3 protein. The sample contains fewer than 350,000 distinct CDR3 sequences, about a sixth of which appear only once. The material sequenced was blood. These receptors originate from a woman aged 40 to 49 with Graves' ophthalmopathy.

This clonotype was detected many times. The chain uses TRBV11-2 and TRBJ2-7; the D is unclear. V was pared by 5 bases and J by 3 bases, with 2 bases between. The length of the CDR3 is 10 residues. CDR1 and CDR2 (germline): SGHAT, FQNNGV. CDR3 sequence: CASSIYEQYF. In DNA, the CDR3 is TGTGCCAGCAGCATCTACGAGCAGTACTTC.

This clonotype was picked up many times. The chain joins TRBV28 to TRBJ2-7; 12 nucleotides agree with TRBD2. Looked up from germline, CDR1 is MDHEN and CDR2 is SYDVKM. The V gene end was trimmed by 4 bases and the J gene end by 6 bases; junction bases not matched to a gene: 7. The CDR3 runs to 15 residues. The CDR3 bases are TGTGCCAGCAGTTCCTTTACTAGCGGGAGGTCCGAGCAGTACTTC. This encodes CASSSFTSGRSEQYF.

This clonotype showed up many times. The J gene is TRBJ1-1, the V gene TRBV5-1; 7 bases map to TRBD1. The J segment lost 1 base and the V segment lost 7 bases, leaving 10 bases of the junction unmatched. Per the germline V gene, CDR1 is SGHRS and CDR2 is YFSETQ. The CDR3 is 15 residues long. CDR3 residues: CASAATGQKNTEAFF. CDR3 bases: TGCGCCAGCGCGGCGACGGGACAGAAGAACACTGAAGCTTTCTTT.

This clonotype showed up many times. V gene TRBV6-1 combines with J gene TRBJ2-3; D possibly uses TRBD1 or TRBD2 (6 bases each). Germline values: CDR1 MNHNS, CDR2 SASEGT. Trimming took off 4 bases at V and 1 base at J, with 12 bases between the two ends. The CDR3 totals 15 residues. Written as DNA, the CDR3 is TGTGCCAGCAGTGTTGAGGGGGGCGGCACAGATACGCAGTATTTT. Its protein product is CASSVEGGGTDTQYF.

There are many counts of this clonotype. This chain joins TRBV20-1 and TRBJ1-2; D is unresolved. V was cut by 3 bases and J by 8 bases, with 13 bases left in between. The germline V gene encodes CDR1 DFQATT and CDR2 SNEGSKA (reference sequence). The CDR3 totals 12 residues. CDR3 nucleotide sequence: TGCAGTGCTAGTGCGGGTCTAGGGGGCTACACCTTC. Its protein is CSASAGLGGYTF.

This clonotype was detected many times. The rearrangement joins TRBV10-2 to TRBJ1-1; no clear D gene. Trimming left V 5 bases short and J 3 bases short, with 7 bases between. CDR1 and CDR2 from the germline V gene are WSHSY and SAAADI. The CDR3 has 12 amino acids. The CDR3 bases are TGCGCCAGCAGTATAAATTACACTGAAGCTTTCTTT. The encoded protein is CASSINYTEAFF.

This clonotype was picked up many times. This chain links TRBV6-1 with TRBJ2-5; 9 nucleotides align to TRBD1. The germline V gene has CDR1 MNHNS and CDR2 SASEGT. The CDR3 runs to 15 residues. V gave up 7 bases and J gave up 5 bases; unmatched junction bases: 11. The CDR3 nucleotides read TGTGCCAGCACAATCGGGGGGACAGGGCGGGAGACCCAGTACTTC. Protein product: CASTIGGTGRETQYF.

This clonotype was counted many times. A read error may be the cause here, since a much bigger clone is one base away. The CDR3 bases are TGTGCCAGCAGTTTGTTCATGGGCTACGAGCAGTACTTC. Amino acids: CASSLFMGYEQYF. The rearrangement links TRBV28 to TRBJ2-7; D is undetermined. The CDR3 extends over 13 amino acids. Germline V gene lookup returns CDR1 MDHEN and CDR2 SYDVKM. V lost 3 bases and J lost 3, with 9 bases in between.

The chain uses TRBV27 and TRBJ1-5, with 8 bases aligning to TRBD1. Trimming cost V 6 bases and J 9 bases; bases outside gene matches: 10. Looked up from germline, CDR1 is MNHEY and CDR2 is SMNVEV (reference sequence). The CDR3 totals 14 residues. CDR3 bases: TGTGCCAGCAGGCCGACAGGGGCCCCGGGGCCCCAGCATTTT. Protein product: CASRPTGAPGPQHF.

This clonotype was counted at least ten times. The V gene is TRBV6-1, the J gene TRBJ2-7, with TRBD1 as a possible D gene (5 bases). The CDR3 totals 16 residues. Germline values: CDR1 MNHNS, CDR2 SASEGT. V shed 1 base and J shed 0 bases, with 13 bases lying between them. The CDR3 sequence is CASSEDPDKASYEQYF. As DNA, the CDR3 is TGTGCCAGCAGTGAAGATCCGGACAAAGCCTCCTACGAGCAGTACTTC.

The table lists this clonotype with many counts. The rearrangement joins TRBV28 to TRBJ2-6; weak D call: TRBD1 (6 bases). With 4 bases removed from V and 2 bases from J, the gap between germline ends came to 12 bases. The germline CDR1 and CDR2 sequences are MDHEN and SYDVKM. The CDR3 is made up of 16 amino acids. CDR3 amino acids: CASSSKHRAGANVLTF. In nucleotides, the CDR3 is TGTGCCAGCAGTTCAAAGCACAGGGCTGGGGCCAACGTCCTGACTTTC.

This clonotype was counted at least ten times. The chain is built from TRBV6-1 and TRBJ2-2; possible D gene TRBD2, 6 bases. This CDR3 is 13 amino acids long. The V end was cut by 6 bases, the J end by 6 bases, with 11 bases between. In germline, CDR1 is MNHNS, CDR2 SASEGT. This CDR3 reads CASSNAGSGELFF. In DNA, the CDR3 is TGTGCCAGCAGCAACGCGGGATCCGGGGAGCTGTTTTTT.

In its sample, this clonotype was seen many times. V and J are TRBV27 and TRBJ2-7, with unresolved D. The CDR3 is made up of 13 amino acids. V lost 3 bases, J lost 3 bases, and 9 bases lay in between. Germline V gene lookup returns CDR1 MNHEY and CDR2 SMNVEV (reference sequence). This CDR3 is CASSFGQDYEQYF. The DNA of the CDR3 is TGTGCCAGCAGTTTTGGGCAGGACTACGAGCAGTACTTC.

The chain uses TRBV12-3 or TRBV12-4 and TRBJ2-5, with a possible D match to TRBD1 (6 bases). CDR3 length: 16 residues. The V and J ends lost 3 bases and 4 bases respectively, with 18 bases between them. CDR3 loop: CASSFGKTGIPETQYF. Written as DNA, the CDR3 is TGTGCCAGCAGTTTCGGAAAAACAGGGATCCCAGAGACCCAGTACTTC.

The chain combines TRBV4-1 with TRBJ1-2, with D maybe TRBD1 (6 bases). This CDR3 region has 15 residues. Germline V lookup: CDR1 MGHRA, CDR2 YSYEKL. Between the trimmed V and J ends, which lost 4 bases and 1 base, there was a span of 13 bases. The CDR3 protein is CASSPVDRSNYGYTF. The CDR3 DNA follows: TGCGCCAGCAGCCCAGTGGACAGAAGTAACTATGGCTACACCTTC.

There are many counts of this clonotype. V and J are TRBV12-3 or TRBV12-4 and TRBJ2-5; 8 bases fit TRBD2. V lost 6 bases and J lost 4; bases outside the gene matches: 7. This CDR3 has 14 residues. The CDR3 bases are TGTGCCAGCAGCTTGTTCGGGAGGGGAGAGACCCAGTACTTC. It specifies CASSLFGRGETQYF.

The chain carries TRBV6-1 and TRBJ1-5; D gene ambiguous. The CDR3 covers 13 residues. Germline V lookup: CDR1 MNHNS, CDR2 SASEGT. The V gene lost 4 bases and the J gene lost 7 bases, with 11 bases spanning the gap. The CDR3, as DNA: TGTGCCAGCAGTGGAGGGCGGGGACAGCCCCAGCATTTT. Translated, it gives CASSGGRGQPQHF.

The chain couples TRBV7-2 to TRBJ1-2; no clear D. This CDR3 is built from 16 residues. The germline V and J ends were trimmed by 0 bases and 8 bases, with 19 bases remaining between them. CDR1 is SGHTA, CDR2 FQGNSA, per germline. DNA for the CDR3: TGTGCCAGCAGCTTAGCGGGCGCCTCTAATCCCGGAGGCTACACCTTC. The encoded protein is CASSLAGASNPGGYTF.

This clonotype has at least ten counts. The chain combines TRBV5-1 with TRBJ1-3; 7 bases line up with TRBD1. The CDR3 extends over 13 amino acids. V lost 4 bases, J lost 8 bases, and 6 bases stayed unmatched. The V gene's germline CDR1 is SGHRS and CDR2 YFSETQ. The CDR3 DNA sequence: TGCGCCAGCAGCACCTGGGACAGTGACACCATATATTTT. Translated: CASSTWDSDTIYF.

This chain connects TRBV6-5 to TRBJ1-2, with D possibly being TRBD1 (6 bases). There are 13 residues in the CDR3. The germline CDR1 and CDR2 sequences are MNHEY and SVGAGI. V was shortened by 3 bases and J by 7 bases, with 12 bases between the two germline ends. CDR3 nucleotide sequence: TGTGCCAGCAGTTATGTTGGGGGGCTTGGCTACACCTTC. This translates into CASSYVGGLGYTF.